Listed below are T cell receptor beta chains from one sample, sequenced in a study of cytotoxic CD8 clonotypes in ibrutinib-treated CLL. TCRdb's copy holds only in-frame clones and misses some; the assay was immunoSEQ multiplex PCR. The profile covers hundreds of thousands of clones, with 79% appearing a single time and about an eighth taken by the ten largest. The sample here was PBMCs, taken after 12 months of ibrutinib treatment. These receptor sequences come from a human donor with chronic lymphocytic leukemia. The CDR3 runs from the conserved cysteine through the conserved F or W. The D gene is left open where the match is weak. Not every row has a clone size; where given, it reads once, few, many or a size class.

abundance	d_gene	v_gene	j_gene	CDR3aa	CDR3nt
once	.	TRBV9	TRBJ1-1	CASSTGQLNTEAFF	TGTGCCAGCAGCACAGGACAGTTGAACACTGAAGCTTTCTTT
few	TRBD1	TRBV5-1	TRBJ1-2	CASSLETGDSYTF	TGCGCCAGCAGCTTGGAGACAGGGGACAGCTACACCTTC
.	.	TRBV30	TRBJ2-5	CAWSVNSQETQYF	TGTGCCTGGAGTGTAAACAGCCAAGAGACCCAGTACTTC
once	.	TRBV5-1	TRBJ2-7	CASSLAGDLEQYF	TGCGCCAGCAGCTTGGCCGGGGACTTGGAGCAGTACTTC
.	TRBD2	TRBV28	TRBJ2-7	CASSFRLAGAAQYF	TGTGCCAGCAGTTTCCGACTAGCGGGGGCCGCGCAGTACTTC
.	TRBD1	TRBV6-5	TRBJ2-2	CASQQGAGDTGELFF	TGTGCCAGTCAACAGGGGGCGGGGGACACCGGGGAGCTGTTTTTT
.	.	TRBV6-5	TRBJ1-2	CASSYFDGAGYTF	TGTGCCAGCAGTTACTTTGATGGGGCTGGCTACACCTTC
once	TRBD1	TRBV4-2	TRBJ2-7	CASSQDGGQPYEQYF	TGTGCCAGCAGCCAAGATGGGGGACAGCCCTACGAGCAGTACTTC
.	.	TRBV7-9	TRBJ2-3	CASSLAEERGKYF	TGTGCCAGCAGCTTAGCCGAAGAGAGGGGAAAGTATTTT
once	.	TRBV7-8	TRBJ2-4	CASSWDEGIQYF	TGTGCCAGCAGCTGGGACGAGGGCATTCAGTACTTC
many	.	TRBV7-9	TRBJ1-6	CASRPGTGYNSPLHF	TGTGCCAGCAGGCCCGGGACGGGGTATAATTCACCCCTCCACTTT
.	TRBD2	TRBV2	TRBJ2-3	CASSEAPSGGAGDTQYF	TGTGCCAGCAGTGAAGCGCCAAGCGGGGGGGCAGGAGATACGCAGTATTTT
.	.	TRBV11-2	TRBJ1-2	CASSPKTGPWDYGYTF	TGTGCCAGCAGCCCCAAAACCGGACCTTGGGACTATGGCTACACCTTC
.	TRBD1	TRBV7-2	TRBJ2-7	CASSVWTGPYEQYF	TGTGCCAGCAGCGTCTGGACAGGCCCCTACGAGCAGTACTTC
.	.	TRBV11-2	TRBJ2-1	CASSFFSEYYNEQFF	TGTGCCAGCAGCTTTTTCAGTGAGTACTACAATGAGCAGTTCTTC
.	TRBD2	TRBV7-2	TRBJ2-2	CASGRGNTGELFF	TGTGCCAGCGGGAGGGGAAACACCGGGGAGCTGTTTTTT
.	.	TRBV7-2	TRBJ1-3	CASSLQGRSGNTIYF	TGTGCCAGCAGCCTTCAGGGAAGGTCTGGAAACACCATATATTTT
.	TRBD1	TRBV19	TRBJ2-7	CASSARDRSYEQYF	TGTGCCAGTAGTGCCCGGGACAGGAGCTACGAGCAGTACTTC
.	.	TRBV13	TRBJ2-7	CASSLGRGTTVYEQYF	TGTGCCAGCAGCTTAGGCCGTGGGACGACCGTGTACGAGCAGTACTTC
few	TRBD1	TRBV30	TRBJ2-7	CAWCGQAGYEQYF	TGTGCCTGGTGCGGACAGGCAGGCTACGAGCAGTACTTC
.	.	TRBV29-1	TRBJ2-3	CSVGGVSTDTQYF	TGCAGCGTTGGAGGGGTCAGCACAGATACGCAGTATTTT
.	TRBD2	TRBV11-3	TRBJ2-2	CASSSQRGGAGELFF	TGTGCCAGCAGCTCCCAGCGGGGGGGGGCCGGGGAGCTGTTTTTT
.	TRBD2	TRBV11-2	TRBJ2-5	CASSAFSGGQETQYF	TGTGCCAGCAGCGCCTTTAGCGGGGGACAAGAGACCCAGTACTTC
.	.	TRBV7-7	TRBJ2-2	CASSPRRNTGELFF	TGTGCTAGCAGCCCCCGAAGGAACACCGGGGAGCTGTTTTTT
.	.	TRBV4-1	TRBJ2-1	CASSLPGLEQFF	TGCGCCAGCAGCCTCCCAGGGCTTGAGCAGTTCTTC
.	TRBD1	TRBV6-5	TRBJ2-7	CASSYSSQGAQGEQYF	TGTGCCAGCAGTTACTCCTCACAGGGGGCGCAGGGCGAGCAGTACTTC
.	.	TRBV6-1	TRBJ1-1	CASRLGVGTEAFF	TGTGCCAGCAGACTAGGGGTGGGCACTGAAGCTTTCTTT
.	.	TRBV19	TRBJ2-7	CASSTLKTGAYEQYF	TGTGCCAGTAGTACCCTAAAGACAGGAGCCTACGAGCAGTACTTC
.	.	TRBV7-2	TRBJ2-1	CASSLTDNEQFF	TGTGCCAGCAGCCTGACAGATAATGAGCAGTTCTTC
.	TRBD1	TRBV27	TRBJ2-7	CASSLSVRQGAHEQYF	TGTGCCAGCAGTTTATCGGTGAGACAGGGGGCCCACGAGCAGTACTTC
.	TRBD2	TRBV2	TRBJ2-2	CASRGTSGRTGELFF	TGTGCCAGCAGGGGAACTAGCGGGAGAACCGGGGAGCTGTTTTTT
few	.	TRBV19	TRBJ1-1	CASSIGYYEAFF	TGTGCCAGTAGTATTGGTTACTATGAAGCTTTCTTT
.	.	TRBV29-1	TRBJ2-7	CSVSSGKRGEQYF	TGCAGCGTTTCCTCAGGGAAGAGAGGCGAGCAGTACTTC
.	.	TRBV4-1	TRBJ2-7	CASSQPPINPYEQYF	TGCGCCAGCAGCCAACCACCCATAAACCCCTACGAGCAGTACTTC
.	.	TRBV6-5	TRBJ1-5	CASSLRGLNQPQHF	TGTGCCAGCAGTCTTCGGGGACTCAATCAGCCCCAGCATTTT
.	.	TRBV11-2	TRBJ2-1	CASSSSDGPTYNEQFF	TGTGCCAGCAGCTCCTCGGACGGGCCCACCTACAATGAGCAGTTCTTC
once	.	TRBV19	TRBJ2-7	CASSIPGDYEQYF	TGTGCCAGTAGTATACCGGGGGACTACGAGCAGTACTTC
once	.	TRBV29-1	TRBJ2-1	CSVVGVRPSSYNEQFF	TGCAGCGTTGTCGGGGTGCGGCCAAGCTCCTACAATGAGCAGTTCTTC
.	TRBD2	TRBV19	TRBJ2-6	CASSIVPSGANSGANVLTF	TGTGCCAGTAGTATAGTTCCGAGCGGGGCCAATTCTGGGGCCAACGTCCTGACTTTC
few	TRBD1	TRBV6-4	TRBJ2-1	CASSDSGTGEVNEQFF	TGTGCCAGCAGTGACTCGGGGACAGGGGAGGTTAATGAGCAGTTCTTC
.	.	TRBV7-9	TRBJ2-2	CASTPGGETGELFF	TGTGCCAGTACACCTGGCGGGGAAACCGGGGAGCTGTTTTTT
.	TRBD1	TRBV6-1	TRBJ2-1	CASSMGDRVNEQFF	TGTGCCAGCAGTATGGGGGACAGGGTCAATGAGCAGTTCTTC
.	TRBD2	TRBV2	TRBJ2-3	CASSRTSGPQDTQYF	TGTGCCAGCAGTAGGACTAGCGGACCCCAAGATACGCAGTATTTT
.	.	TRBV27	TRBJ2-1	CASSRPGLGNEQFF	TGTGCCAGCAGCCGGCCGGGGTTAGGGAATGAGCAGTTCTTC
.	.	TRBV28	TRBJ1-2	CASSPTELYGYTF	TGTGCCAGCAGTCCGACAGAGCTATATGGCTACACCTTC
.	.	TRBV7-8	TRBJ2-1	CASSWSGTHDNEQFF	TGTGCCAGCAGCTGGTCCGGGACCCACGACAATGAGCAGTTCTTC
.	TRBD2	TRBV7-9	TRBJ2-3	CASSFLAGGADTQYF	TGTGCCAGCAGCTTCCTAGCGGGGGGGGCAGATACGCAGTATTTT
.	.	TRBV4-1	TRBJ2-1	CASSPSTSHSSSYNEQFF	TGCGCCAGCAGCCCCTCGACTAGTCATTCGAGCTCCTACAATGAGCAGTTCTTC
.	TRBD1	TRBV4-1	TRBJ1-5	CASRGQGADGNQPQHF	TGCGCCAGCAGGGGACAGGGGGCCGATGGCAATCAGCCCCAGCATTTT
.	.	TRBV11-2	TRBJ2-5	CASSFRSFQETQYF	TGTGCCAGCAGCTTCCGGTCTTTCCAAGAGACCCAGTACTTC
.	.	TRBV11-2	TRBJ2-3	CASSLGAGPTDTQYF	TGTGCCAGCAGCTTAGGGGCGGGCCCCACAGATACGCAGTATTTT
.	.	TRBV4-1	TRBJ1-5	CASSHAQAGTNNQPQHF	TGCGCCAGCAGCCACGCCCAAGCAGGAACCAACAATCAGCCCCAGCATTTT
.	.	TRBV25-1	TRBJ2-7	CASSYSSAYEQYF	TGTGCCAGCAGTTACTCCTCTGCCTACGAGCAGTACTTC
.	TRBD1	TRBV7-8	TRBJ2-5	CASSQPTTGGGETQYF	TGTGCCAGCAGCCAACCAACGACAGGGGGTGGAGAGACCCAGTACTTC
.	.	TRBV15	TRBJ1-4	CATGPRETARGKLFF	TGTGCCACAGGACCCCGGGAGACCGCCCGGGGAAAACTGTTTTTT
.	TRBD1	TRBV27	TRBJ1-6	CASSFLYRGADSPLHF	TGTGCCAGCAGTTTCCTCTACAGGGGAGCCGATTCACCCCTCCACTTT
.	.	TRBV7-3	TRBJ2-1	CASSFEAVYNEQFF	TGTGCCAGCAGCTTCGAGGCCGTCTACAATGAGCAGTTCTTC
.	.	TRBV19	TRBJ2-6	CASVHTAGANVLTF	TGTGCCAGTGTCCACACAGCTGGGGCCAACGTCCTGACTTTC